One sample yielded the 20 T cell receptor beta chains listed below, sequenced in a study of OX40 agonist ivuxolimab in advanced cancers. Sequenced by immunoSEQ multiplex PCR; TCRdb stores in-frame clones only, minus some. The data show over 15,000 clones, 70% to 90% seen once. The sequencing used CD4+ or CD8+ T cells sorted from blood, collected in a trial of the OX40 agonist ivuxolimab. Receptors were obtained from an adult with an advanced solid tumor such as melanoma, head and neck, liver or kidney cancer.

The rearrangement joins TRBV7-2 to TRBJ2-6; no clear D gene. V dropped 1 base and J dropped 4 bases, with 17 bases sitting between them. CDR3 length: 18 amino acids. Germline lookup yields CDR1 SGHTA and CDR2 FQGNSA. CDR3 coding DNA: TGTGCCAGCAGCTTAGAGGGCCCCATCACAGCGGGGGCCAACGTCCTGACTTTC. The encoded protein is CASSLEGPITAGANVLTF.

The V and J genes are TRBV7-3 and TRBJ2-1; no clear D gene. Germline CDR1 reads SGHTA; CDR2 reads FQGTGA. The CDR3 is 15 amino acids. Trimming cost V 5 bases and J 0 bases, with 11 bases left between them. The CDR3 loop is CASSAGPSSYNEQFF. DNA of the CDR3: TGTGCCAGCAGCGCCGGGCCAAGCTCCTACAATGAGCAGTTCTTC.

The gene calls are TRBV7-3 and TRBJ2-2; a possible D gene is TRBD2 (5 bases). Between the trimmed V and J ends, which lost 5 bases and 0 bases, there was a span of 13 bases. This CDR3 region has 16 residues. The germline gives CDR1 SGHTA, CDR2 FQGTGA. The CDR3 spells CASSRVGSANTGELFF. CDR3 DNA: TGTGCCAGCAGCCGGGTAGGGAGTGCGAACACCGGGGAGCTGTTTTTT.

The V and J genes are TRBV30 and TRBJ2-6, with D unclear. V dropped 4 bases and J dropped 12 bases, with 10 bases sitting between them. Germline V gene lookup returns CDR1 GTSNPN and CDR2 SVGIG (reference sequence). The CDR3 has 11 residues. The DNA of the CDR3 is TGTGCCTGGAAAAGTCCTTTCGTCCTGACTTTC. Translated, it gives CAWKSPFVLTF.

The chain has TRBV7-8 and TRBJ1-5; D might be TRBD1 (5 bases). This CDR3 is built from 15 residues. Germline V gives CDR1 SGHVS, CDR2 FQNEAQ. Trimming cost V 1 base and J 2 bases, with 9 bases left between them. This CDR3 reads CASSLVGGGNQPQHF. The CDR3 coding sequence is TGTGCCAGCAGCTTAGTAGGAGGGGGCAATCAGCCCCAGCATTTT.

The chain uses TRBV5-1 and TRBJ2-5, with 7 nucleotides matching TRBD2. The CDR3 has 16 residues. Germline V lookup: CDR1 SGHRS, CDR2 YFSETQ. With 0 bases clipped from V and 1 base from J, the junction kept 6 bases outside the gene matches. CDR3 protein: CASSLGPAGTQETQYF. DNA of the CDR3: TGCGCCAGCAGCTTGGGCCCAGCGGGAACCCAAGAGACCCAGTACTTC.

The CDR3 reads CASSAGLAGGPDTQYF. The CDR3 nucleotides are TGTGCCAGCAGTGCAGGACTAGCGGGAGGCCCCGATACGCAGTATTTT. V gene TRBV2 combines with J gene TRBJ2-3, with TRBD2 identical over 14 bases. V trimming: 4 bases; J trimming: 6 bases; junction bases outside the gene matches: 6. The CDR3 extends over 16 amino acids. The V gene's germline CDR1 is SNHLY and CDR2 FYNNEI.

J is TRBJ2-5 and V is TRBV27; D unresolved. Per germline, CDR1 MNHEY and CDR2 SMNVEV (reference sequence). The CDR3 is 14 residues long. Trimming removed 5 bases at V and 8 bases at J, with 18 bases between. The CDR3 loop is CASSLYGSFTTQYF. For the CDR3, the DNA is TGTGCCAGCAGTCTCTACGGGTCTTTTACAACCCAGTACTTC.

This clone was seen once. The chain joins TRBV28 to TRBJ2-7, with 7 bases that match TRBD1. V gave up 6 bases and J gave up 4 bases; unmatched junction bases: 9. Germline V lookup: CDR1 MDHEN, CDR2 SYDVKM. The CDR3 spans 14 residues. CDR3 nucleotide sequence: TGTGCCAGCAGCCCGGGGACAGAAATTTACGAGCAGTACTTC. This sequence encodes CASSPGTEIYEQYF.

In this sample, this clone turned up once. CDR3 residues: CSAMGNEQYF. DNA for the CDR3: TGCAGTGCGATGGGAAACGAGCAGTACTTC. The rearrangement joins TRBV20-1 to TRBJ2-7; no definite D call. The CDR3 sequence is 10 residues long. The germline V and J ends were trimmed by 6 bases and 5 bases, with 8 bases remaining between them. Looked up from germline, CDR1 is DFQATT and CDR2 is SNEGSKA (reference sequence).

The V gene is TRBV2, the J gene TRBJ2-5; D is unresolved. The J call is doubtful: the DNA matches TRBJ2-7 better. The CDR3 length is 13 residues. Germline CDR1 and CDR2: SNHLY and FYNNEI. The CDR3 loop reads CASSGDVAYEQYF. In nucleotides, the CDR3 is TGTGCCAGCAGTGGAGACGTAGCCTACGAGCAGTACTTC.

V usage is TRBV20-1 and J usage is TRBJ2-3; no reliable D call. From germline, CDR1 is DFQATT and CDR2 SNEGSKA (reference sequence). CDR3 size: 11 residues. The germline V and J ends were trimmed by 6 bases and 4 bases, with 8 bases remaining between them. The CDR3 region has the DNA TGCAGTGCCCCACAACCAGATACGCAGTATTTT. It yields the protein CSAPQPDTQYF.

The J gene is TRBJ1-2, the V gene TRBV7-9, with D possibly matching TRBD1 (6 bases). CDR1 SEHNR and CDR2 FQNEAQ come from the germline V gene (reference sequence). Trimming left V 2 bases short and J 3 bases short, with 7 bases between. This CDR3 has 13 amino acids. The CDR3 DNA follows: TGTGCCAGCAGCTTAAACAGGGACTATGGCTACACCTTC. Residues: CASSLNRDYGYTF. Variable domain in full (rest from reference TRBV7-9 and TRBJ1-2): DTGVSQNPRHKITKRGQNVTFRCDPISEHNRLYWYRQTLGQGPEFLTYFQNEAQLEKSRLLSDRFSAERPKGSFSTLEIQRTEQGDSAMYLCASSLNRDYGYTFGSGTRLTVV.

The chain has TRBV2 and TRBJ2-2; D gene ambiguous. Trimming shortened V by 6 bases and J by 5 bases, and 10 bases separated the two germline ends. Germline assignment: CDR1 SNHLY and CDR2 FYNNEI. The CDR3 has 13 residues. As DNA, the CDR3 is TGTGCCAGCAGACGACAAACGACCGGGGAGCTGTTTTTT. Translated, it gives CASRRQTTGELFF.

J is TRBJ2-1 and V is TRBV9, with D tentatively TRBD2 (6 bases). Germline assignment: CDR1 SGDLS and CDR2 YYNGEE. The CDR3 runs 16 residues. V lost 6 bases to trimming and J lost 1 base, with 17 bases between them. The CDR3 nucleotides are TGTGCCAGCACAGCAGCCCCACTAGCTTCCTACAATGAGCAGTTCTTC. Translated, it gives CASTAAPLASYNEQFF.

In DNA, the CDR3 is TGTGCCAGCAGTTTAGGTGACAGGGAAAATTCACCCCTCCACTTT. As protein: CASSLGDRENSPLHF. The chain couples TRBV28 to TRBJ1-6, with 7 positions matching TRBD1. The CDR3 totals 15 residues. Germline trimming cut 2 bases from V and 7 bases from J; bases unmatched to any gene: 5. Germline CDR1 is MDHEN and CDR2 is SYDVKM.

The chain employs TRBV6-6 and TRBJ2-1, with 11 nucleotides matching TRBD2. The CDR3 sequence is 16 residues long. CDR1 and CDR2 from the germline V gene are MNHNY and SVGAGI (reference sequence). Germline trimming cut 2 bases from V and 8 bases from J; bases unmatched to any gene: 8. The chain's CDR3 is CASSYPTSGRSDEQFF. CDR3 DNA: TGTGCCAGCAGTTACCCAACTAGCGGGAGAAGCGATGAGCAGTTCTTC.

V is TRBV2 and J is TRBJ2-7; maybe TRBD2 (6 bases). Germline values: CDR1 SNHLY, CDR2 FYNNEI. CDR3 length: 12 amino acids. V was shortened by 6 bases and J by 6 bases, with 12 bases between the two germline ends. CDR3 residues: CASRGSGREQYF. The CDR3 DNA follows: TGTGCCAGCAGGGGGAGCGGGCGCGAGCAGTACTTC.

This clone has only a few counts. The chain is built from TRBV7-8 and TRBJ2-7; D is ambiguous. Germline CDR1 SGHVS, CDR2 FQNEAQ. The length of the CDR3 is 11 residues. Trimming cost V 0 bases and J 6 bases, with 3 bases left between them. Here the CDR3 reads CASSLALEQYF. The CDR3 region has the DNA TGTGCCAGCAGCTTAGCGCTCGAGCAGTACTTC.

The chain has TRBV28 and TRBJ2-7, with a possible D match to TRBD1 (6 bases). The CDR3 contains 15 residues. The V end was cut by 2 bases, the J end by 2 bases, with 13 bases between. CDR1 is MDHEN, CDR2 SYDVKM, per germline. CDR3 amino acids: CASSLRGIVTYEQYF. CDR3 nucleotides: TGTGCCAGCAGTTTAAGGGGGATCGTAACCTACGAGCAGTACTTC.